This T cell receptor (beta chain) was identified in a study of cytomegalovirus exposure and HLA in healthy donors. The overall study: The early release's HLA-typed donors yielded tens of millions of unique TCRs.

About this clone itself: The antigen remains unidentified.

Study-wide results and limits: Being productive about 87% or about 30% of the time was typical of most TCR beta V segments in an earlier analysis. The authors listed 150 or so TCR beta chains as cytomegalovirus-associated. TRBV6-2, TRBV6-3 and some other V segments were unresolvable in 87-base-pair reads.

Germline values: CDR1 KGHSH, CDR2 LQKENI. The trim removed 5 bases at V and 6 bases at J, leaving 14 bases unmatched. This CDR3 has 16 amino acids. A multiplex PCR was run with 60 Vbeta primers and 13 Jbeta primers. Produced via immunoSEQ multiplex PCR; TCRdb's table is partial and in-frame only. The data show some 96,000 clones, and the top ten clones hold 3% to 4%. The sample was PBMCs. The chain has TRBV18 and TRBJ1-2, with 8 bases fitting TRBD1. The sequence derives from a woman in her twenties or thirties in good health and CMV-seronegative. The CDR3 DNA sequence: TGTGCCAGCTCAAAGGGACAGGCCCCTTCTTTTGATGGCTACACCTTC. Translation gives CASSKGQAPSFDGYTF. Filled out from reference TRBV18 and TRBJ1-2, the complete variable domain reads NAGVMQNPRHLVRRRGQEARLRCSPMKGHSHVYWYRQLPEEGLKFMVYLQKENIIDESGMPKERFSAEFPKEGPSILRIQQVVRGDSAAYFCASSKGQAPSFDGYTFGSGTRLTVV.